The clone carrying this TCR beta chain occurred a few times. The antigen remains undetermined. The method was immunoSEQ multiplex PCR; TCRdb's version includes in-frame clones alone and lacks a portion of them. The table records around 78,000 clones, around 90% of them present only once. This specimen comes from a study of T cell responses to AZD1222 COVID-19 vaccine. Findings and caveats of the study: Variant regions that are unmutated are reportedly the target of nearly half of spike-specific TCRs.

Germline V lookup: CDR1 SGHNT, CDR2 YENEEA. Trimming stripped 5 bases from V and 5 bases from J, with 12 bases between. The CDR3 covers 13 residues. This chain joins TRBV11-3 and TRBJ1-1; TRBD1 might be the D (6 bases). The sample here was peripheral blood, taken on day 0 of AZD1222 vaccination. The receptor was isolated from an adult in good health. The CDR3 bases are TGTGCCAGCAGCGGGGGCGTAAGAACTGAAGCTTTCTTT. This sequence encodes CASSGGVRTEAFF.